This TCR beta chain comes out of a study of T-cell memory formation after mild COVID-19. Study background: Each donor largely had its own TCR clusters.

In this sample, this clonotype turned up a few times. TCRdb used MiXCR to reprocess the 5' RACE reads, holding one entry per CDR3 protein. Of 400,000 or so distinct CDR3 sequences listed, around 21% are singletons. The length of the CDR3 is 15 residues. Trimming pared 2 bases from V and 0 bases from J, leaving 8 bases between. Germline lookup yields CDR1 SEHNR and CDR2 FQNEAQ (reference sequence). The chain combines TRBV7-9 with TRBJ1-3; D is perhaps TRBD1 (6 bases). Input material: PBMCs or a T cell subset sorted from them (not recorded which). The receptor was derived from an adult woman who had mild COVID-19 (a few samples of this study predate the infection). Cell type and time point are not known. CDR3 DNA sequence: TGTGCCAGCAGCTTATTAGGGGGCTCTGGAAACACCATATATTTT. Protein product: CASSLLGGSGNTIYF.